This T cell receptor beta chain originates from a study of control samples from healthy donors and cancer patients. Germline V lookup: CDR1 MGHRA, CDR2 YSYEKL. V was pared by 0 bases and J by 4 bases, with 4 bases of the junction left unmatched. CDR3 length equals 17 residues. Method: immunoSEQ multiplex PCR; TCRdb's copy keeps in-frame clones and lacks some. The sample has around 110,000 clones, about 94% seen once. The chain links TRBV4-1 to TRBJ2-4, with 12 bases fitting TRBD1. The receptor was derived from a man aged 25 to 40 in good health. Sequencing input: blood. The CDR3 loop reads CASSQDGGQGAKNIQYF. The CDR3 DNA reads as TGCGCCAGCAGCCAAGATGGGGGACAGGGGGCAAAAAACATTCAGTACTTC.